A selection of T cell receptor beta chains follows, all from one sample in a study of shared clonotypes between healthy human individuals. Produced via immunoSEQ multiplex PCR; TCRdb's table is partial and in-frame only. The sample has 2,500,000 or so clones, approximately 94% seen once. Sequencing was carried out using naive CD4+ T cells from PBMCs. The receptor source for this set is a man younger than 35 in good health. Some clones in this sample may be carry-over from other donors' samples. Both conserved end residues are part of each CDR3. Each record gives: V gene, J gene, D gene, clone size, CDR3 protein, CDR3 DNA. A D gene is named only where the DNA matches it firmly. Clone size appears in some rows only: once, few, many, or a class for an expanded clone.

v_gene: TRBV27
j_gene: TRBJ1-5
d_gene: .
abundance: once
CDR3aa: CASSQGWNQPQHF
CDR3nt: TGTGCCAGCAGTCAGGGGTGGAATCAGCCCCAGCATTTT

v_gene: TRBV29-1
j_gene: TRBJ1-2
d_gene: .
abundance: .
CDR3aa: CSVVGDNGYTF
CDR3nt: TGCAGCGTTGTGGGGGATAATGGCTACACCTTC

v_gene: TRBV7-7
j_gene: TRBJ2-2
d_gene: TRBD2
abundance: once
CDR3aa: CASSPLAGGNTGELFF
CDR3nt: TGTGCCAGCAGCCCCCTAGCGGGAGGTAACACCGGGGAGCTGTTTTTT

v_gene: TRBV9
j_gene: TRBJ1-3
d_gene: .
abundance: .
CDR3aa: CASSVAPPDNGGNTIYF
CDR3nt: TGTGCCAGCAGCGTAGCCCCACCGGACAATGGGGGAAACACCATATATTTT

v_gene: TRBV10-3
j_gene: TRBJ2-7
d_gene: .
abundance: .
CDR3aa: CAISVWGRSSYEQYF
CDR3nt: TGTGCCATCAGTGTTTGGGGCAGAAGCTCCTACGAGCAGTACTTC

v_gene: TRBV18
j_gene: TRBJ2-3
d_gene: TRBD2
abundance: .
CDR3aa: CASSRYTSGGTQDTQYF
CDR3nt: TGTGCCAGCTCACGCTATACTAGCGGGGGGACTCAGGATACGCAGTATTTT

v_gene: TRBV12-2
j_gene: TRBJ2-2
d_gene: .
abundance: .
CDR3aa: CANTGELFF
CDR3nt: TGTGCAAACACCGGGGAGCTGTTTTTT

v_gene: TRBV5-1
j_gene: TRBJ2-5
d_gene: TRBD2
abundance: once
CDR3aa: CASSRVASGSSAETQYF
CDR3nt: TGCGCCAGCAGCCGGGTGGCTAGCGGGAGTTCGGCGGAGACCCAGTACTTC

v_gene: TRBV4-3
j_gene: TRBJ2-6
d_gene: TRBD1
abundance: .
CDR3aa: CASSPTRGQGAGANVLTF
CDR3nt: TGCGCCAGCAGCCCAACCCGGGGACAGGGAGCTGGGGCCAACGTCCTGACTTTC

v_gene: TRBV18
j_gene: TRBJ2-3
d_gene: .
abundance: once
CDR3aa: CASPLGVSDDTQYF
CDR3nt: TGTGCCAGCCCTCTTGGGGTATCGGACGATACGCAGTATTTT

v_gene: TRBV28
j_gene: TRBJ2-5
d_gene: .
abundance: .
CDR3aa: CASSPPSRRGTKETQYF
CDR3nt: TGTGCCAGCAGTCCCCCCTCGCGACGGGGGACCAAAGAGACCCAGTACTTC

v_gene: TRBV6-1
j_gene: TRBJ1-3
d_gene: .
abundance: .
CDR3aa: CASGRQDSGNTIYF
CDR3nt: TGTGCCAGCGGTAGACAGGACTCTGGAAACACCATATATTTT

v_gene: TRBV5-5
j_gene: TRBJ2-7
d_gene: .
abundance: .
CDR3aa: CASSLYQGTYEQYF
CDR3nt: TGTGCCAGCAGCTTGTACCAGGGGACCTACGAGCAGTACTTC

v_gene: TRBV7-9
j_gene: TRBJ2-2
d_gene: .
abundance: .
CDR3aa: CASSLEYEELFF
CDR3nt: TGTGCCAGCAGCCTTGAATATGAGGAGCTGTTTTTT

v_gene: TRBV6-1
j_gene: TRBJ1-3
d_gene: TRBD1
abundance: .
CDR3aa: CASDRGLGNTIYF
CDR3nt: TGTGCCAGCGACAGGGGATTGGGAAACACCATATATTTT

v_gene: TRBV5-4
j_gene: TRBJ1-1
d_gene: .
abundance: .
CDR3aa: CASSLYSGTEAFF
CDR3nt: TGTGCCAGCAGCTTGTATTCCGGGACTGAAGCTTTCTTT

v_gene: TRBV5-1
j_gene: TRBJ1-5
d_gene: TRBD1
abundance: .
CDR3aa: CASSAGTDNQPQHF
CDR3nt: TGCGCCAGCAGCGCCGGGACAGACAATCAGCCCCAGCATTTT

v_gene: TRBV5-1
j_gene: TRBJ2-1
d_gene: TRBD2
abundance: .
CDR3aa: CASSYLAGVPNEQFF
CDR3nt: TGCGCCAGCAGCTACCTAGCGGGAGTCCCCAATGAGCAGTTCTTC

v_gene: TRBV2
j_gene: TRBJ2-5
d_gene: .
abundance: .
CDR3aa: CASSPKWGIGETQYF
CDR3nt: TGTGCCAGCAGTCCGAAGTGGGGAATTGGGGAGACCCAGTACTTC

v_gene: TRBV9
j_gene: TRBJ2-2
d_gene: .
abundance: few
CDR3aa: CASSGVWGPTGELFF
CDR3nt: TGTGCCAGCAGCGGCGTGTGGGGGCCCACCGGGGAGCTGTTTTTT

v_gene: TRBV25-1
j_gene: TRBJ2-5
d_gene: .
abundance: .
CDR3aa: CASSARGAQETQYF
CDR3nt: TGTGCCAGCAGTGCCAGGGGTGCACAAGAGACCCAGTACTTC

v_gene: TRBV6-5
j_gene: TRBJ2-3
d_gene: .
abundance: .
CDR3aa: CASSYRDSTDTQYF
CDR3nt: TGTGCCAGCAGTTACCGAGACAGCACAGATACGCAGTATTTT